These 24 T cell receptor beta chains came from one sample sequenced in a study of blood T cell repertoires in COVID-19. Repertoires were generated with immunoSEQ multiplex PCR, while TCRdb's copy carries only in-frame clones and drops some. This table holds around 99,000 clones, over 65% found once. Sequencing was performed on peripheral blood. These TCRs come from a woman aged 60-70 years with acute or convalescent COVID-19.

V gene TRBV15 combines with J gene TRBJ1-4; no clear D gene. The CDR3 runs 15 residues. V lost 0 bases and J 5 bases, leaving 10 bases between the germline ends. In germline, CDR1 is LNHNV, CDR2 YYDKDF (reference sequence). Here the CDR3 DNA reads TGTGCCACCAGCAGAGAAGGAGGGAGCAATGAAAAACTGTTTTTT. It translates to CATSREGGSNEKLFF.

The gene calls are TRBV29-1 and TRBJ1-1; possibly TRBD1 for D (5 bases). CDR3 length equals 14 residues. Germline V gene sequence: CDR1 SQVTM, CDR2 ANQGSEA. Trimming shortened V by 7 bases and J by 4 bases, and 19 bases separated the two germline ends. The CDR3 coding sequence is TGCAGCGCCCACCAGGCAGGGTTGAGCACTGAAGCTTTCTTT. It specifies CSAHQAGLSTEAFF. The full variable domain, completed using reference TRBV29-1 and TRBJ1-1, is SAVISQKPSRDICQRGTSLTIQCQVDSQVTMMFWYRQQPGQSLTLIATANQGSEATYESGFVIDKFPISRPNLTFSTLTVSNMSPEDSSIYLCSAHQAGLSTEAFFGQGTRLTVV.

V gene TRBV28 combines with J gene TRBJ1-2, with no clear D. CDR3 size: 10 residues. Germline V gene sequence: CDR1 MDHEN, CDR2 SYDVKM. V lost 4 bases and J lost 8, with 5 bases in between. The CDR3 DNA is TGTGCCAGCAGTTCTGGCGGCTACACCTTC. Amino acid sequence: CASSSGGYTF.

The genes are TRBV5-6 and TRBJ2-7; D possibly corresponds to TRBD2 (5 bases). Germline values: CDR1 SGHDT, CDR2 YYEEEE. V shed 2 bases and J shed 2 bases, with 11 bases lying between them. The CDR3 has 14 residues. CDR3 loop: CASSLSGLPYEQYF. CDR3 coding DNA: TGTGCCAGCAGCTTATCAGGACTCCCCTACGAGCAGTACTTC.

In regard to this clone: The identical CDR3 is also encoded by other nucleotide sequences in the sample. V gene TRBV30 combines with J gene TRBJ2-3; 7 bases map to TRBD2. The CDR3 has 15 amino acids. The junction had 4 bases not matched to a gene; V was cut back by 0 bases and J by 1 base. In germline, CDR1 is GTSNPN, CDR2 SVGIG (reference sequence). The DNA of the CDR3 is TGTGCCTGGAGTGTAGGCGGGAGAGGCACAGATACGCAGTATTTT. Its protein is CAWSVGGRGTDTQYF.

This chain connects TRBV24-1 to TRBJ2-3, with D perhaps TRBD2 (6 bases). The germline V and J ends were trimmed by 5 bases and 5 bases, with 13 bases remaining between them. Germline CDR1 is KGHDR and CDR2 is SFDVKD. This CDR3 contains 14 residues. In DNA, the CDR3 is TGTGCCACCAGTGGGGGACTCAGCGGAGATACGCAGTATTTT. It is translated as CATSGGLSGDTQYF.

The rearrangement joins TRBV3-1 (or the pseudogene TRBV3-2) to TRBJ2-4; D uncertain. The CDR3 spans 17 residues. The germline V gene has CDR1 LGHDT and CDR2 YNNKEL (reference sequence). Trimming pared 1 base from V and 1 base from J, leaving 14 bases between. The CDR3: CASSQVRSSNAKNIQYF. CDR3 bases: TGTGCCAGCAGCCAAGTCCGGTCTTCGAATGCCAAAAACATTCAGTACTTC.

This clone was detected only once. This chain uses TRBV5-4 with TRBJ2-2; TRBD2 agrees at 9 bases. This CDR3 is built from 16 residues. Germline-derived CDR1 and CDR2 are SGHNT and YYREEE (reference sequence). V lost 1 base to trimming and J lost 0 bases; unmatched junction nucleotides: 1. CDR3 residues: CASSLSSGANTGELFF. The DNA of the CDR3 is TGTGCCAGCAGCTTGTCTAGCGGGGCGAACACCGGGGAGCTGTTTTTT.

The rearrangement uses TRBV11-2 and TRBJ1-5; TRBD1 is a possible D gene (5 bases). CDR3 length: 15 amino acids. The V and J ends lost 2 bases and 5 bases respectively, with 13 bases between them. Germline-derived CDR1 and CDR2 are SGHAT and FQNNGV. This CDR3 is CASSLLGGVYQPQHF. For the CDR3, the DNA is TGTGCCAGCAGCTTATTAGGAGGGGTTTATCAGCCCCAGCATTTT.

The CDR3 here is CAKGVGTDTQYF. Here the CDR3 DNA reads TGTGCCAAGGGGGTGGGGACAGATACGCAGTATTTT. The rearrangement joins TRBV6-5 to TRBJ2-3; TRBD1 might be the D (6 bases). Trimming removed 10 bases from V and 3 bases from J, with 11 bases in between. CDR3 size: 12 residues. CDR1 and CDR2 (germline): MNHEY, SVGAGI.

V usage is TRBV5-4 and J usage is TRBJ1-5, with D unclear. Germline CDR1 is SGHNT and CDR2 is YYREEE (reference sequence). The CDR3 sequence is 13 residues long. The germline V and J ends were trimmed by 4 bases and 6 bases, with 11 bases remaining between them. This chain's CDR3 is CASSRGPGQPQHF. In DNA, the CDR3 is TGTGCCAGCAGCCGTGGCCCAGGTCAGCCCCAGCATTTT.

This clone has just a few counts. The chain combines TRBV19 with TRBJ1-2, with 7 bases lining up with TRBD1. Germline V lookup: CDR1 LNHDA, CDR2 SQIVND (reference sequence). J lost 3 bases, V lost 5 bases, and 9 bases had no gene match. This CDR3 has 15 residues. The CDR3 DNA sequence: TGTGCCAGTAGTCCCCGAGGCGGGACAGACTATGGCTACACCTTC. Translation gives CASSPRGGTDYGYTF.

A few counts support this clone. The chain couples TRBV12-3 or TRBV12-4 to TRBJ1-2; D possibly corresponds to TRBD1 (5 bases). This CDR3 has 13 residues. V gave up 6 bases and J gave up 8 bases, with 16 bases separating them. As DNA, the CDR3 is TGTGCCAGCAGGCGGGGACCAGGGAGAGGCTACACCTTC. This translates into CASRRGPGRGYTF.

This clone was counted between two and nine times. The chain combines TRBV5-8 with TRBJ2-7, with a weak D call TRBD2 (6 bases). The CDR3 loop spans 15 amino acids. V was clipped by 0 bases and J by 3 bases, with 13 bases between them. Germline V gene sequence: CDR1 SGHTS, CDR2 YDEGEE. In DNA, the CDR3 is TGTGCCAGCAGCTTGGCCGGGCTAGCGCTCTACGAGCAGTACTTC. Amino acids: CASSLAGLALYEQYF. Variable domain in full (rest from reference TRBV5-8 and TRBJ2-7): EAGVTQSPTHLIKTRGQQATLRCSPISGHTSVYWYQQALGLGLQFLLWYDEGEERNRGNFPPRFSGRQFPNYSSELNVNALELEDSALYLCASSLAGLALYEQYFGPGTRLTVT.

The chain combines TRBV27 with TRBJ1-5; TRBD1 might be the D (5 bases). CDR3 length: 15 amino acids. In germline, CDR1 is MNHEY, CDR2 SMNVEV (reference sequence). V lost 4 bases to trimming and J lost 12 bases, with 22 bases between them. The CDR3 DNA follows: TGTGCCAGCAGTTCATTTCAGGGTTCCCAAGCTTACCAGCATTTT. Residues: CASSSFQGSQAYQHF.

The chain employs TRBV5-6 and TRBJ2-7; the match to TRBD2 covers 10 bases. With V trimmed by 4 bases and J by 3 bases, 13 bases remained unmatched. CDR3 length: 17 amino acids. Germline V gene data show CDR1 as SGHDT and CDR2 as YYEEEE. The CDR3 DNA reads TGTGCCAGCAGCGGGAGGGGGAGGACTAGCGGTTTCTACGAGCAGTACTTC. Protein: CASSGRGRTSGFYEQYF.

The chain links TRBV12-3 or TRBV12-4 to TRBJ1-3; no reliable D call. This CDR3 has 12 amino acids. Trimming removed 7 bases from V and 4 bases from J, with 8 bases in between. The CDR3 DNA reads TGTGCCAGCAATTCAGTAGGAAACACCATATATTTT. Protein sequence: CASNSVGNTIYF.

This clone has more than one count but fewer than ten. The chain combines TRBV7-6 with TRBJ2-7; 9 bases map to TRBD2. The trim removed 5 bases at V and 2 bases at J, leaving 7 bases unmatched. This CDR3 spans 15 amino acids. Per germline, CDR1 SGHVS and CDR2 FNYEAQ. The CDR3 sequence is CASSPGLALTYEQYF. The CDR3 DNA reads as TGTGCCAGCAGCCCGGGACTAGCCCTGACCTACGAGCAGTACTTC.

V and J are TRBV10-2 and TRBJ2-7; tentative D call: TRBD2 (6 bases). Trimming stripped 11 bases from V and 2 bases from J, with 16 bases between. Germline loops: CDR1 WSHSY, CDR2 SAAADI. The CDR3 runs to 13 residues. CDR3 in amino acids: CAHRRENAYEQYF. The CDR3 DNA reads TGCGCCCACAGACGGGAGAACGCCTACGAGCAGTACTTC.

The chain has TRBV2 and TRBJ2-5; maybe TRBD2 (5 bases). CDR1 is SNHLY, CDR2 FYNNEI, per germline. Trimming pared 6 bases from V and 0 bases from J, leaving 8 bases between. The CDR3 runs 13 residues. CDR3: CASRKRNQETQYF. In nucleotides, the CDR3 is TGTGCCAGCAGAAAGCGGAACCAAGAGACCCAGTACTTC.

V and J are TRBV5-4 and TRBJ2-5; 7 bases line up with TRBD1. V was clipped by 0 bases and J by 2 bases; unmatched bases: 1. CDR3 size: 14 residues. Germline loops: CDR1 SGHNT, CDR2 YYREEE (reference sequence). Written as DNA, the CDR3 is TGTGCCAGCAGCTTGGCACAGGGGCAAGAGACCCAGTACTTC. This codes for CASSLAQGQETQYF.

The chain recombines TRBV6-5 with TRBJ1-2, with 7 bases identical to TRBD1. The trim removed 7 bases at V and 8 bases at J, leaving 7 bases unmatched. The V gene's germline CDR1 is MNHEY and CDR2 SVGAGI. This CDR3 contains 12 residues. The CDR3 region has the DNA TGTGCCAGCACAGAGGGACAGCGGGGCTACACCTTC. Amino acid sequence: CASTEGQRGYTF.

The genes are TRBV12-3 or TRBV12-4 and TRBJ1-2; D possibly corresponds to TRBD1 (6 bases). This CDR3 region has 13 residues. With 7 bases removed from V and 4 bases from J, the gap between germline ends came to 13 bases. CDR3 sequence: CASNYRDTYGYTF. CDR3 sequence (DNA): TGTGCCAGCAACTACCGGGACACCTATGGCTACACCTTC.

V is TRBV30 and J is TRBJ1-1, with D unclear. In germline, CDR1 is GTSNPN, CDR2 SVGIG (reference sequence). The V gene lost 3 bases and the J gene lost 3 bases, with 8 bases spanning the gap. The length of the CDR3 is 12 residues. CDR3 in DNA: TGTGCCTGGAGGGAGAAGTACACTGAAGCTTTCTTT. Translating it yields CAWREKYTEAFF.